This TCR beta chain is drawn from a study of vaccination effects on CD4 cells after COVID-19. The table came from immunoSEQ multiplex PCR; TCRdb's copy has only in-frame clones and leaves some out. The sample holds approximately 24,000 clones; 76% are singletons and the top ten take about 9.4%. On this clone: Its target is unknown.

The germline V gene encodes CDR1 SNHLY and CDR2 FYNNEI. The CDR3 spans 16 residues. V gave up 8 bases and J gave up 3 bases, with 20 bases separating them. Findings and caveats of the study: Nearly all vaccine-induced clones in healthy recipients recognized only SARS-CoV-2. Among infection- and vaccine-induced clones, marked clonal contraction occurred late after vaccination.

Antigen-specific CD4+ T cells were first expanded with viral peptide pools by the ViraFEST assay and only then sequenced. Culturing for about 9 days preceded CD4+ T cell isolation. Previously uninfected by SARS-CoV-2, the vaccine recipients also showed negative nucleocapsid antibodies. The researchers cultured fewer than 2.5 million PBMC per well with 8 to 10 IU/ml IL-2 and 8 to 10 ug/ml peptides. Each culture had half its medium swapped for IL-2 medium on days 3 and 7. This sample comprised CD4+ T cells from PBMCs cultured with HCoV-NL63 spike peptides, obtained before COVID-19 vaccination. The chain is built from TRBV2 and TRBJ2-1; D is possibly TRBD2 (6 bases). The source of this sequence is a human donor who received a COVID-19 vaccine. CDR3 protein: CASGAGFNYYYNEQFF. CDR3 DNA sequence: TGTGCCAGCGGTGCGGGGTTCAACTACTACTACAATGAGCAGTTCTTC.